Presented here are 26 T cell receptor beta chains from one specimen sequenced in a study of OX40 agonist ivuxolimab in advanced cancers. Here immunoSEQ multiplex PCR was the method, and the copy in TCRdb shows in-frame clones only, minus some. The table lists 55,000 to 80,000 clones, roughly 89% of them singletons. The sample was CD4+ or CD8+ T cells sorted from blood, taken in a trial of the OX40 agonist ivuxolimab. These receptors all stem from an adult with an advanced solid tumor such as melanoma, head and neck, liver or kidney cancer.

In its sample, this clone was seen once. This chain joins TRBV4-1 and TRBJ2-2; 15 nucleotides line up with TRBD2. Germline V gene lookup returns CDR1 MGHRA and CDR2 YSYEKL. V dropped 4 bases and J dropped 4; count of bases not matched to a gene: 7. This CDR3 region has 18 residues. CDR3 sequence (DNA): TGCGCCAGCAGCCTGGGACTAGCGGGGGGCCACGGCACCGGGGAGCTGTTTTTT. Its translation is CASSLGLAGGHGTGELFF.

The DNA of the CDR3 is TGTGCCTGGAGTGTATCTTGGGCAACCTATGGCTACACCTTC. Its protein product is CAWSVSWATYGYTF. The V and J genes are TRBV30 and TRBJ1-2; D call uncertain. Germline CDR1 reads GTSNPN; CDR2 reads SVGIG (reference sequence). The CDR3 contains 14 residues. V lost 0 bases and J 4 bases, leaving 12 bases between the germline ends.

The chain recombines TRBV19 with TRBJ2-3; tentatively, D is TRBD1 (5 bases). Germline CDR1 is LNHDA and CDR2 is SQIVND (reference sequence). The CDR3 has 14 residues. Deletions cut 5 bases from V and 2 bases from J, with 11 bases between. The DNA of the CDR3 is TGTGCCAGTAGTCCTTTTGGGGCCACAGATACGCAGTATTTT. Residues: CASSPFGATDTQYF.

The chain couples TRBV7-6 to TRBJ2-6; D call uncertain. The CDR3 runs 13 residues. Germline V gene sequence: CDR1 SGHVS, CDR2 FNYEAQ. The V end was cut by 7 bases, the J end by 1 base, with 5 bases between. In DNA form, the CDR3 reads TGTGCCAGCATTGGTTCTGGGGCCAACGTCCTGACTTTC. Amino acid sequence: CASIGSGANVLTF.

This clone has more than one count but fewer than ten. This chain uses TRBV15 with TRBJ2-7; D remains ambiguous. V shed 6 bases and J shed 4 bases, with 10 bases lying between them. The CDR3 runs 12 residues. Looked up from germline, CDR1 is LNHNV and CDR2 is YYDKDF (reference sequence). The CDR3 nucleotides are TGTGCCACCAGAGGGCCACTATACGAGCAGTACTTC. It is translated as CATRGPLYEQYF.

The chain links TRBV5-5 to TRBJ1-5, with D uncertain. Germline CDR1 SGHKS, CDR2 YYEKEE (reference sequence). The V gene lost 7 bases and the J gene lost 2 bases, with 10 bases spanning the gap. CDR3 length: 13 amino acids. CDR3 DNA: TGTGCCAGCCGGGAAGAGGGCAATCAGCCCCAGCATTTT. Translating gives CASREEGNQPQHF.

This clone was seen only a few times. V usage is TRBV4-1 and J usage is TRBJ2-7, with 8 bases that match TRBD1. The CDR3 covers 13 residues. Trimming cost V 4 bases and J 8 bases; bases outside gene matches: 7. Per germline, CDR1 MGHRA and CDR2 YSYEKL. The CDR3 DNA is TGCGCCAGCAGCCCCGGGACAGGCCAACAGCAGTACTTC. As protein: CASSPGTGQQQYF.

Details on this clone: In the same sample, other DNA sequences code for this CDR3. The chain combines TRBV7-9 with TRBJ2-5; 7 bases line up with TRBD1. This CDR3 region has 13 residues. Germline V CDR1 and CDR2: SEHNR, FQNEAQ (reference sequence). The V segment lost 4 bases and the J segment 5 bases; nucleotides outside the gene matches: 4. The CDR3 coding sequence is TGTGCCAGCAGCTCCCGGGACAGTGAGACCCAGTACTTC. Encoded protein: CASSSRDSETQYF.

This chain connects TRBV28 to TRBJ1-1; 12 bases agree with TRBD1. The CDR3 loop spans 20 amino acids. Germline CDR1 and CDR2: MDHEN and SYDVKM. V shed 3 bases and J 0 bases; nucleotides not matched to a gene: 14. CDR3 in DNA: TGTGCCAGCAGTTTTCCTCCCGGGACAGGGGGCCTGGTGATGAACACTGAAGCTTTCTTT. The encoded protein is CASSFPPGTGGLVMNTEAFF.

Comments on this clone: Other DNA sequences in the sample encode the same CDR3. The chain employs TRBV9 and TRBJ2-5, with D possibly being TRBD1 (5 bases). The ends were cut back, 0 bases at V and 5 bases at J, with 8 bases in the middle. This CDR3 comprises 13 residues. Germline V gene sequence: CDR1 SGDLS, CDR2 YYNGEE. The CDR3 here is CASSVEGWETQYF. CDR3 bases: TGTGCCAGCAGCGTAGAGGGGTGGGAGACCCAGTACTTC.

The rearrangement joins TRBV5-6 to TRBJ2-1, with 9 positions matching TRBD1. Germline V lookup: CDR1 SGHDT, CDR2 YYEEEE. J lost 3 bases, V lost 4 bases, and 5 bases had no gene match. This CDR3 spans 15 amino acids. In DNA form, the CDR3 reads TGTGCCAGCAGCCCGGGACAGGGCTTCTACAATGAGCAGTTCTTC. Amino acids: CASSPGQGFYNEQFF.

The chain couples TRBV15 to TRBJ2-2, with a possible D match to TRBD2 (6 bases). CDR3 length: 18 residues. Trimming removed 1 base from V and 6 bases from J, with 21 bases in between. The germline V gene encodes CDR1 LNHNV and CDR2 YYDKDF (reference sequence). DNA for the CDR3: TGTGCCACCAGCAGAGCTCTCCAAGGTGGAGGGTTCCCCGGGGAGCTGTTTTTT. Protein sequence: CATSRALQGGGFPGELFF.

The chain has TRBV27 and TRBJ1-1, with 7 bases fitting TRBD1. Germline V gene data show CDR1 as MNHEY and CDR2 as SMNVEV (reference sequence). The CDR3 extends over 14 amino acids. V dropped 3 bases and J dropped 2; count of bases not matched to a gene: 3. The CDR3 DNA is TGTGCCAGCAGTTTGTACAGGGGAAACACTGAAGCTTTCTTT. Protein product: CASSLYRGNTEAFF.

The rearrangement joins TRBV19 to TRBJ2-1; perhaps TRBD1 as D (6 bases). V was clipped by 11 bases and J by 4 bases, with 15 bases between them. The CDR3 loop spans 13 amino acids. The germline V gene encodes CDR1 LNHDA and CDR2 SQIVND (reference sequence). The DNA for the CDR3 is TGTGCCGTAGGACAGTACATATACAATGAGCAGTTCTTC. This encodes CAVGQYIYNEQFF.

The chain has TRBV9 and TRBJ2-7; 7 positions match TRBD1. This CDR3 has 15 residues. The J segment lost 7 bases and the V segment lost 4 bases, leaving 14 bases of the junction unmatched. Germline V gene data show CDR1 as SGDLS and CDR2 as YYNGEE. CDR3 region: CASSTASQGDREQYF. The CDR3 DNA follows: TGTGCCAGCAGCACGGCCTCGCAGGGGGACCGGGAGCAGTACTTC.

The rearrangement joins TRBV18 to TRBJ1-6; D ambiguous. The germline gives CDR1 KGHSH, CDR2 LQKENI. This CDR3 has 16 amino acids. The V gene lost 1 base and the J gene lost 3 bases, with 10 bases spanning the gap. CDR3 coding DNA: TGTGCCAGCTCACCACGGATTTTGGACTATAATTCACCCCTCCACTTT. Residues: CASSPRILDYNSPLHF.

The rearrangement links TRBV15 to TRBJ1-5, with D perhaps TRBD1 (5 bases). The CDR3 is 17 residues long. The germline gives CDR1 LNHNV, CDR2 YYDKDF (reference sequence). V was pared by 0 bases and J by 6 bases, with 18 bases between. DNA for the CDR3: TGTGCCACCAGCAGAGATACAGTAGTAGGGACGGGTCAGCCCCAGCATTTT. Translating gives CATSRDTVVGTGQPQHF.

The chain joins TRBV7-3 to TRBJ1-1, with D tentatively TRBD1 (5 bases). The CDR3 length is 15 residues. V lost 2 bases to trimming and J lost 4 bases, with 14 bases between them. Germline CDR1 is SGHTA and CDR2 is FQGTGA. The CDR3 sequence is CASSLAPGGGTEAFF. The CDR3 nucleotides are TGTGCCAGCAGCTTAGCCCCCGGGGGTGGCACTGAAGCTTTCTTT.

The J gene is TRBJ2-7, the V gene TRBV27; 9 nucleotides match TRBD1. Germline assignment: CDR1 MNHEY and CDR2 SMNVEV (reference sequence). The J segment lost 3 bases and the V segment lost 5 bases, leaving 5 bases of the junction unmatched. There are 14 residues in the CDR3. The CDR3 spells CASSLGTGFYEQYF. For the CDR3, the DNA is TGTGCCAGCAGTCTCGGGACAGGGTTCTACGAGCAGTACTTC.

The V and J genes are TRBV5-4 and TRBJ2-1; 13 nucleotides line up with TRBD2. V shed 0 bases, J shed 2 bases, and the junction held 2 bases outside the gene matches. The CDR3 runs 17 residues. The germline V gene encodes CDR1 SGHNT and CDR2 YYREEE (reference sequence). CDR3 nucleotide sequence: TGTGCCAGCAGCTTGGCCGGACTAGCGGGAGCCTACAATGAGCAGTTCTTC. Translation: CASSLAGLAGAYNEQFF. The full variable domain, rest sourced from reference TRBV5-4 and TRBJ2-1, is ETGVTQSPTHLIKTRGQQVTLRCSSQSGHNTVSWYQQALGQGPQFIFQYYREEENGRGNFPPRFSGLQFPNYSSELNVNALELDDSALYLCASSLAGLAGAYNEQFFGPGTRLTVL.

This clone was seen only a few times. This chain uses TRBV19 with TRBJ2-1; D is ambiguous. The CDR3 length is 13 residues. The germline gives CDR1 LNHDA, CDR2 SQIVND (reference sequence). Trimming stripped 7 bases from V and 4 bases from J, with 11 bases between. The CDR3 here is CASTQTVYNEQFF. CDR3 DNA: TGTGCCAGTACCCAAACAGTATACAATGAGCAGTTCTTC.

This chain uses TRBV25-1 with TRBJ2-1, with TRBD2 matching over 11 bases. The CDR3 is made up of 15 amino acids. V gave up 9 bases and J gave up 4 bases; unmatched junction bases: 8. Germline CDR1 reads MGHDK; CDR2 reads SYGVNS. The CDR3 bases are TGTGCCAGGACCTCCAGGACTAGCGGGTACAATGAGCAGTTCTTC. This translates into CARTSRTSGYNEQFF.

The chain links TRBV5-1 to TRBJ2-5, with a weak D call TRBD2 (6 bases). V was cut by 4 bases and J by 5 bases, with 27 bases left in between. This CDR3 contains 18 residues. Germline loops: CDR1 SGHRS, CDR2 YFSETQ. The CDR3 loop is CASSAWGEAGGALETQYF. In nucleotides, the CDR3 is TGCGCCAGCAGCGCCTGGGGGGAAGCGGGTGGCGCTTTGGAGACCCAGTACTTC.

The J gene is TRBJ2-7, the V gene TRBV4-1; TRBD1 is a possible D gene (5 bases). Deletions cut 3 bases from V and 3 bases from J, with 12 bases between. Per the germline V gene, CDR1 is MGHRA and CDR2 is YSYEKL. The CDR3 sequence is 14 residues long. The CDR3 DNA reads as TGCGCCAGCAGCCATGAGGACACCTTCTACGAGCAGTACTTC. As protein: CASSHEDTFYEQYF.

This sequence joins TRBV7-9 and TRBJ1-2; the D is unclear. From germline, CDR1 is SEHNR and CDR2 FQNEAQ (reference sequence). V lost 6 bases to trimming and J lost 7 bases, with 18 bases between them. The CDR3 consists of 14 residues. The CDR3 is CASRPPGGEVGYTF. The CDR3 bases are TGTGCCAGCAGACCTCCGGGTGGGGAAGTTGGCTACACCTTC.

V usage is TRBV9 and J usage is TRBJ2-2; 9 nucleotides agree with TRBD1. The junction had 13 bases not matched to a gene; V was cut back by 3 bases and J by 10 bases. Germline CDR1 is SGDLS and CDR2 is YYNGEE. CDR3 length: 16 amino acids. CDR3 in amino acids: CASSGKTGGAPAELFF. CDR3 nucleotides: TGTGCCAGCAGCGGAAAGACAGGGGGAGCGCCGGCGGAGCTGTTTTTT.